The sequence of this T cell receptor beta chain was determined in a study of preoperative IRX-2 immunotherapy in early breast cancer. The ends were cut back, 5 bases at V and 1 base at J, with 18 bases in the middle. The CDR3 runs 17 residues. Germline CDR1 MDHEN, CDR2 SYDVKM. Described treatment: preoperative locoregional IRX-2 cytokine immunotherapy. The protocol was immunoSEQ multiplex PCR, while the TCRdb copy is restricted to in-frame clones and leaves out a portion. The repertoire consists of around 95,000 clones, with 86% occurring once and the leading ten covering around 2%. Judged by abundance, this clone is medium-sized.

This sequence originates from a human donor with breast cancer. The specimen comprised tumor tissue, sampled after IRX-2 immunotherapy. The V call is TRBV28, the J call TRBJ1-5, with a tentative D call TRBD1 (5 bases). The CDR3 sequence: CASSGAPRVRSNQPQHF. The CDR3 DNA sequence: TGTGCCAGCAGTGGGGCCCCCAGGGTAAGGAGCAATCAGCCCCAGCATTTT. Full variable domain (rest looked up from reference TRBV28 and TRBJ1-5): DVKVTQSSRYLVKRTGEKVFLECVQDMDHENMFWYRQDPGLGLRLIYFSYDVKMKEKGDIPEGYSVSREKKERFSLILESASTNQTSMYLCASSGAPRVRSNQPQHFGDGTRLSIL.